The T cell receptor beta chain under discussion was sequenced for a study of shared clonotypes between healthy human individuals. Findings and limits, study-wide: The authors sampled blood alone, and tissue repertoires likely differ.

Naive CD8 cells lacked CD45RO, underwent positive selection for CCR7 and left out terminally differentiated effector memory CD45RA+ cells. Remarks on this clone: No antigen is known for it.

The repertoire was sequenced with immunoSEQ multiplex PCR; TCRdb's copy has only in-frame clones and lacks some. The table lists roughly 2.1 million clones, about 92% of them singletons. The source of this sequence is a man aged 18 to 29 in good health. Some clones in this sample may be carry-over from other donors' samples. Specimen: naive CD8+ T cells from PBMCs.

The CDR3 nucleotides are TGCGCCAGCAGCCATAGGACGGTGGGCACTGAAGCTTTCTTT. Translation gives CASSHRTVGTEAFF. The chain carries TRBV4-3 and TRBJ1-1; D not resolved. This CDR3 is built from 14 residues. With 3 bases removed from V and 4 bases from J, the gap between germline ends came to 12 bases. Germline values: CDR1 LGHNA, CDR2 YSLEER.